This TCR beta chain was sequenced during a study of spatial heterogeneity in lung cancer. As for the study in general: PBMC samples from follow-up, when available, were sequenced at a median of approximately 24 months post-resection. Overall study findings and caveats: Whereas they appeared in blood less at follow-up, ubiquitous expanded tumor TCRs appeared there more at resection.

TCRdb itself ran the 5' RACE reads through MiXCR, one entry per CDR3 protein. The data hold tens of thousands of distinct CDR3 sequences, with around 9.3% observed a single time. The CDR3 spans 14 residues. After removal of 2 bases from V and 6 bases from J, the junction contained 5 bases not matched to a gene. Germline-derived CDR1 and CDR2 are DFQATT and SNEGSKA (reference sequence). Time point specified: blood at routine non-recurrence follow-up after resection. No cell sorting; template was whole RNA from tumor, lung tissue or PBMC. With respect to this clonotype: What it recognizes is unknown.

Sequencing used PBMCs, obtained at follow-up. The receptor was derived from a female donor with early-stage non-small cell lung cancer. The V call is TRBV20-1, the J call TRBJ2-2, with 8 nucleotides matching TRBD2. CDR3 residues: CSARRSGRPGELFF. The CDR3 nucleotides are TGCAGTGCTAGACGCAGCGGGAGACCCGGGGAGCTGTTTTTT.